These T cell receptor beta chains were read from a single sample in a study of CD8 T cells in ankylosing spondylitis. From the 5' RACE reads, TCRdb called clonotypes with MiXCR, one entry per CDR3 protein. The repertoire holds 200,000 to 250,000 distinct CDR3 sequences, with about 10% as singletons. The sequencing sample was made of blood, either unsorted or a sorted T cell fraction (not recorded which). Receptor source: a male donor with ankylosing spondylitis or in good health (not recorded which). CDR3s include the opening cysteine and the closing phenylalanine or tryptophan. A D gene is named only where the DNA matches it firmly. Not every row has a clone size; where given, it reads once, few, many or a size class.

V gene	clone size	D gene	J gene	CDR3 DNA	CDR3 protein
TRBV25-1	many	NA	TRBJ2-7	TGTGCCAGCAGGGAGAGGGACGGGGATCTCGAGCAGTACTTC	CASRERDGDLEQYF
TRBV2	few	NA	TRBJ2-5	TGTGCCAGTAACGCGGGACCACAAGAGACCCAGTACTTC	CASNAGPQETQYF
TRBV6-5	many	NA	TRBJ2-7	TGTGCCAGCAGTTACTCGCACAGCTCCTACGAGCAGTACTTC	CASSYSHSSYEQYF
TRBV6-5	many	NA	TRBJ1-2	TGTGCCAGCAGTTACTCGTTGGGGGGAGCCTATGGCTACACCTTC	CASSYSLGGAYGYTF
TRBV20-1	many	TRBD2	TRBJ2-5	TGCAGTGCTAGACCTTGGGTCCGGCGGGGGGAGACCCAGTACTTC	CSARPWVRRGETQYF
TRBV19	NA	NA	TRBJ2-1	TGTGCCAGTAGTATCACCAGGGACAATGAGCAGTTCTTC	CASSITRDNEQFF
TRBV2	few	NA	TRBJ2-7	TGTGCCAGCACTGACTCCGAGCCCTACGAGCAGTACTTC	CASTDSEPYEQYF
TRBV20-1	NA	TRBD1	TRBJ2-3	TGCAGTGCTAGAGATTACAGGGGTGTGGATACGCAGTATTTT	CSARDYRGVDTQYF
TRBV18	NA	NA	TRBJ1-1	TGTGCCAGCTCACCCCTACAGGAGAACACTGAAGCTTTCTTT	CASSPLQENTEAFF
TRBV20-1	many	NA	TRBJ2-7	TGCAGTGCTTCCCGGGAGCTGGGGCAGTACTTC	CSASRELGQYF
TRBV28	once	TRBD2	TRBJ2-5	TGTGCCAGCAGCGTGACTAGCGGGAGTCCCTCTCAAGAGACCCAGTACTTC	CASSVTSGSPSQETQYF